These T cell receptor beta chains were read from a single sample in a study of CD8 T cells in ankylosing spondylitis. A single record per CDR3 protein comes from TCRdb applying MiXCR to the 5' RACE reads. The data show some 290,000 distinct CDR3 sequences, approximately 20% seen once. The sample taken for sequencing was blood, either unsorted or a sorted T cell fraction (not recorded which). The receptors were sampled from a male donor with ankylosing spondylitis or in good health (not recorded which). Each CDR3 is given with its conserved first and last residue. The D gene is left open where the match is weak. Clone size is given for some rows only: seen once, a few or many times, or a class if the clone is expanded.

>.|TRBD1|TRBV29-1|TRBJ2-4
CSATGGSAKNIQYF
TGCAGCGCCACAGGGGGCTCAGCCAAAAACATTCAGTACTTC
>.|TRBD1|TRBV27|TRBJ2-3
CASNFLRQGVNPDTQYF
TGTGCCAGCAATTTCTTGCGACAGGGGGTGAACCCGGATACGCAGTATTTT
>few|TRBD2|TRBV9|TRBJ2-3
CASSVEGSGAPDTQYF
TGTGCCAGCAGCGTAGAGGGTAGCGGGGCCCCAGATACGCAGTATTTT
>few|.|TRBV20-1|TRBJ2-1
CSARPALGRQFF
TGCAGTGCTAGGCCGGCCTTGGGGCGGCAGTTCTTC
>few|TRBD1|TRBV27|TRBJ1-3
CASSRQGAAGNTIYF
TGTGCCAGCAGTCGACAGGGCGCAGCTGGAAACACCATATATTTT
>.|.|TRBV6-1|TRBJ2-1
CASSEEGGGGNEQFF
TGTGCCAGCAGTGAAGAGGGGGGGGGCGGTAATGAGCAGTTCTTC
>many|.|TRBV5-5|TRBJ2-3
CASSLGQGVTDTQYF
TGTGCCAGCAGCTTAGGTCAGGGAGTCACAGATACGCAGTATTTT
>.|.|TRBV12-3/TRBV12-4|TRBJ1-2
CASSFMGVSYGYTF
TGTGCCAGCAGTTTTATGGGGGTTTCTTATGGCTACACCTTC
>few|.|TRBV7-9|TRBJ1-2
CASSLAEAGGYTF
TGTGCCAGCAGCTTAGCGGAGGCAGGAGGCTACACCTTC
>few|TRBD2|TRBV18|TRBJ2-3
CASSPLNSGRTDTQYF
TGTGCCAGCTCACCACTTAATAGCGGGAGAACAGATACGCAGTATTTT
>.|.|TRBV3-1|TRBJ1-3
CASSQDGRVIGNTIYF
TGTGCCAGCAGCCAAGATGGCCGGGTAATCGGAAACACCATATATTTT
>many|TRBD1|TRBV29-1|TRBJ1-5
CSVGQGLDQPQHF
TGCAGCGTGGGACAGGGTTTGGATCAGCCCCAGCATTTT
>.|.|TRBV9|TRBJ2-2
CASSVEGGSTGELFF
TGTGCCAGCAGCGTAGAGGGGGGTAGCACCGGGGAGCTGTTTTTT
>few|.|TRBV6-5|TRBJ1-6
CASSYSPNSPLHF
TGTGCCAGCAGTTACTCTCCGAATTCACCCCTCCACTTT
>many|.|TRBV20-1|TRBJ1-4
CSARDPRGGKTNEKLFF
TGCAGTGCTAGAGATCCCCGGGGGGGCAAGACTAATGAAAAACTGTTTTTT
>.|.|TRBV7-2|TRBJ2-5
CASSNWPGGTYQETQYF
TGTGCCAGCAGCAACTGGCCCGGGGGAACCTACCAAGAGACCCAGTACTTC
>.|.|TRBV6-5|TRBJ1-3
CASSLLGGTGNTIYF
TGTGCCAGCAGTTTGTTGGGGGGAACTGGAAACACCATATATTTT